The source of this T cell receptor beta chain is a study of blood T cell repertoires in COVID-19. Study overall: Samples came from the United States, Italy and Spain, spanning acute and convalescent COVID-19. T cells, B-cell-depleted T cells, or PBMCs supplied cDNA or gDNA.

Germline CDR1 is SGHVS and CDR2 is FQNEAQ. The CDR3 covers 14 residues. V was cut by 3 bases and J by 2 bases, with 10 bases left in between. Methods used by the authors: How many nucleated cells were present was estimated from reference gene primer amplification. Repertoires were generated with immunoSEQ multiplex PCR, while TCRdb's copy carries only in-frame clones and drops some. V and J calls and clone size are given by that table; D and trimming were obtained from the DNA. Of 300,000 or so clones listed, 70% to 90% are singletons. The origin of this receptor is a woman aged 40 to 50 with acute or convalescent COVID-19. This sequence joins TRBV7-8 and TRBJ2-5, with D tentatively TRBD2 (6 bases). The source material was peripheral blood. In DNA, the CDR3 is TGTGCCAGCAGCTTTACCAGCGGGCAAGAGACCCAGTACTTC. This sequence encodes CASSFTSGQETQYF.